The 14 T cell receptor beta chains below all came from one sample that was sequenced in a study of T cell responses to AZD1222 COVID-19 vaccine. TCRdb keeps only in-frame clones here, not all; method: immunoSEQ multiplex PCR. The sample records roughly 110,000 clones, around 89% being singletons. The source material was peripheral blood, sampled on day 0 of AZD1222 vaccination. The source is an adult in good health.

CDR3 amino acids: CASLGGAETQYF. The CDR3 region has the DNA TGTGCCTCCCTTGGGGGGGCAGAGACCCAGTACTTC. This chain connects TRBV11-2 to TRBJ2-5; a possible D gene is TRBD2 (7 bases). Germline CDR1 SGHAT, CDR2 FQNNGV. CDR3 length equals 12 residues. The V end was cut by 11 bases, the J end by 4 bases, with 14 bases between.

The chain combines TRBV30 with TRBJ2-1; 8 bases map to TRBD2. The CDR3 loop spans 13 amino acids. V lost 3 bases to trimming and J lost 7 bases; unmatched junction nucleotides: 5. Germline V gene data show CDR1 as GTSNPN and CDR2 as SVGIG (reference sequence). The CDR3 sequence: CAWSGRAGNEQFF. CDR3 sequence (DNA): TGTGCCTGGAGCGGGAGGGCAGGGAATGAGCAGTTCTTC.

This clone was found a few times. This chain's CDR3 is CASRKQGARSYEQYF. CDR3 in DNA: TGTGCCAGCAGGAAACAGGGGGCCAGGTCCTACGAGCAGTACTTC. This chain joins TRBV6-5 and TRBJ2-7; 9 nucleotides match TRBD1. The CDR3 has 15 amino acids. Germline V gene sequence: CDR1 MNHEY, CDR2 SVGAGI. J lost 1 base, V lost 6 bases, and 7 bases had no gene match.

In its sample, this clone was seen a few times. The chain is built from TRBV7-9 and TRBJ2-1; maybe TRBD1 (5 bases). Trimming took off 3 bases at V and 14 bases at J, with 14 bases between the two ends. Germline V CDR1 and CDR2: SEHNR, FQNEAQ (reference sequence). The CDR3 runs to 12 residues. For the CDR3, the DNA is TGTGCCAGCAGCTTGGACACCCGGTGGGAGTTCTTC. It is translated as CASSLDTRWEFF.

This clone has just a few counts. This chain links TRBV27 with TRBJ2-3, with 8 positions matching TRBD1. This CDR3 has 16 amino acids. The germline V gene encodes CDR1 MNHEY and CDR2 SMNVEV (reference sequence). The V segment lost 5 bases and the J segment 2 bases; nucleotides outside the gene matches: 9. CDR3 DNA sequence: TGTGCCAGCAGTCTGGACAGGGTCGGATTCACAGATACGCAGTATTTT. It encodes CASSLDRVGFTDTQYF.

The rearrangement uses TRBV29-1 and TRBJ2-7; D possibly corresponds to TRBD2 (5 bases). The CDR3 sequence is 16 residues long. Trimming removed 5 bases from V and 0 bases from J, with 20 bases in between. CDR1 is SQVTM, CDR2 ANQGSEA, per germline. Here the CDR3 reads CSVSGMSSRSSYEQYF. For the CDR3, the DNA is TGCAGCGTTTCCGGGATGAGCTCCAGGAGCTCCTACGAGCAGTACTTC.

The chain uses TRBV2 and TRBJ2-6; 8 bases agree with TRBD1. Germline V CDR1 and CDR2: SNHLY, FYNNEI. The CDR3 extends over 15 amino acids. Trimming cost V 4 bases and J 2 bases; bases outside gene matches: 1. The CDR3 spells CASSGRGPGANVLTF. In DNA form, the CDR3 reads TGTGCCAGCAGTGGCAGGGGGCCTGGGGCCAACGTCCTGACTTTC.

This chain uses TRBV29-1 with TRBJ2-3, with 8 bases fitting TRBD1. V lost 6 bases to trimming and J lost 8 bases; unmatched junction nucleotides: 7. Germline loops: CDR1 SQVTM, CDR2 ANQGSEA. This CDR3 has 12 residues. DNA of the CDR3: TGCAGCGTCTGGACAGGGTTCTCTACGCAGTATTTT. Translated, it gives CSVWTGFSTQYF.

The J gene is TRBJ1-2, the V gene TRBV30; 8 nucleotides match TRBD1. Germline lookup yields CDR1 GTSNPN and CDR2 SVGIG (reference sequence). The junction had 7 bases not matched to a gene; V was cut back by 0 bases and J by 10 bases. The CDR3 length is 13 residues. The CDR3 DNA reads TGTGCCTGGAGTGTAAGCCGGACAGGGTTCTACACCTTC. It codes for CAWSVSRTGFYTF.

V and J are TRBV4-3 and TRBJ2-2, with TRBD2 matching over 15 bases. The CDR3 loop spans 19 amino acids. The J segment lost 1 base and the V segment lost 3 bases, leaving 6 bases of the junction unmatched. Germline V CDR1 and CDR2: LGHNA, YSLEER. CDR3 region: CASSHPLGLAGGNTGELFF. The CDR3 coding sequence is TGCGCCAGCAGCCACCCACTGGGACTAGCGGGAGGGAACACCGGGGAGCTGTTTTTT.

The V call is TRBV27, the J call TRBJ2-2; TRBD1 or TRBD2 may be the D gene (6 bases each). The CDR3 is 17 residues long. With 7 bases removed from V and 0 bases from J, the gap between germline ends came to 18 bases. Germline CDR1 is MNHEY and CDR2 is SMNVEV (reference sequence). CDR3 sequence reads: CASKERGASANTGELFF. Here the CDR3 DNA reads TGTGCCAGCAAAGAAAGGGGGGCGTCTGCGAACACCGGGGAGCTGTTTTTT.

J is TRBJ2-3 and V is TRBV5-1, with 10 bases matching TRBD1. With 4 bases clipped from V and 4 bases from J, the junction kept 3 bases outside the gene matches. The length of the CDR3 is 14 residues. CDR1 is SGHRS and CDR2 is YFSETQ in the germline V gene. The CDR3 sequence is CASSTGQGADTQYF. The CDR3 DNA reads as TGCGCCAGCAGCACTGGACAGGGGGCAGATACGCAGTATTTT.

V is TRBV9 and J is TRBJ1-2, with 8 bases fitting TRBD1. Trimming cost V 3 bases and J 1 base; bases outside gene matches: 5. The CDR3 length is 15 residues. From germline, CDR1 is SGDLS and CDR2 YYNGEE. CDR3 sequence (DNA): TGTGCCAGCAGCGCCCGGGACAGGTTTAACTATGGCTACACCTTC. Its protein is CASSARDRFNYGYTF. The full variable domain, in which reference TRBV9 and TRBJ1-2 provide the parts outside the CDR3, is DSGVTQTPKHLITATGQRVTLRCSPRSGDLSVYWYQQSLDQGLQFLIQYYNGEERAKGNILERFSAQQFPDLHSELNLSSLELGDSALYFCASSARDRFNYGYTFGSGTRLTVV.

The chain employs TRBV5-6 and TRBJ2-7; 8 nucleotides align to TRBD1. The CDR3 has 15 amino acids. Trimming at V came to 0 bases and at J to 5 bases, leaving 7 bases not matched to a gene. CDR1 is SGHDT, CDR2 YYEEEE, per germline. CDR3 loop: CASSLVTGGQNEQYF. In DNA form, the CDR3 reads TGTGCCAGCAGCTTGGTTACAGGGGGTCAGAACGAGCAGTACTTC.